This is a list of T cell receptor beta chains from one sample in a study of identical twins. TCRdb itself ran the 5' RACE reads through MiXCR, one entry per CDR3 protein. The sample records approximately 600,000 distinct CDR3 sequences, less than 9% being singletons. These same data were also listed under a study on yellow fever vaccine responses in identical twins.

The sample was PBMCs. These receptors all stem from a woman aged 18 to 35 in good health. CDR3s include the opening cysteine and the closing phenylalanine or tryptophan. D genes are given only for firm matches.

d_gene,j_gene,v_gene,CDR3aa
TRBD2,TRBJ2-3,TRBV7-8,CASSFLAGGIDTQYF
TRBD1,TRBJ2-2,TRBV9,CASSVRAGTAQNTGELFF
.,TRBJ2-3,TRBV3-1,CASGQEGYTQYF
TRBD1,TRBJ1-3,TRBV7-9,CASSLDRGPGNTIYF
.,TRBJ2-1,TRBV15,CATRLPGGSSYNEQFF
TRBD1,TRBJ1-2,TRBV12-3/TRBV12-4,CASIVSRDRGSRYGYTF
.,TRBJ1-1,TRBV11-3,CASSGGEQVNTEAFF
.,TRBJ2-5,TRBV10-1,CASSEEGDLQETQYF
.,TRBJ2-5,TRBV3-1,CASSQGSGKETQYF
.,TRBJ2-3,TRBV18,CASSPVEDPTDTQYF
TRBD2,TRBJ2-2,TRBV20-1,CSARVAGGANTGELFF
.,TRBJ2-3,TRBV15,CATSRKRGDTQYF
.,TRBJ1-1,TRBV7-8,CASSFSGDGRAFF
.,TRBJ1-2,TRBV12-3/TRBV12-4,CASSLLGLTYGYTF
TRBD2,TRBJ2-2,TRBV9,CASSVGTSGRSGELFF
TRBD2,TRBJ2-2,TRBV7-8,CAGKREDTGELFF
TRBD1,TRBJ2-3,TRBV29-1,CSVEEGTASTDTQYF
.,TRBJ1-1,TRBV6-1,CASRERGSTEAFF
TRBD1,TRBJ1-5,TRBV24-1,CATSDPGQGSQHF
.,TRBJ2-1,TRBV5-1,CASSSTGGSYNVQFF
TRBD1,TRBJ2-5,TRBV6-1,CASSGFRDRVQETQYF
.,TRBJ2-7,TRBV28,CASSDYNLLYEQYF
.,TRBJ1-6,TRBV20-1,CSARPDGNNSPLHF
TRBD2,TRBJ2-1,TRBV15,CATSRVTSGRISYNEQFF
.,TRBJ2-1,TRBV28,CASSFQYEQFF
TRBD1,TRBJ1-3,TRBV5-1,CASRPSGTAGNTIYF
TRBD1,TRBJ1-2,TRBV29-1,CSVAQGAYNYGYTF
.,TRBJ2-3,TRBV4-1,CASSHPGVGGASTDTQYF
TRBD1,TRBJ1-1,TRBV7-2,CASSSEQGAVTTEAFF
.,TRBJ1-2,TRBV12-3/TRBV12-4,CASSLAGARYGYTF
.,TRBJ2-2,TRBV24-1,CATSEPGAGNTGELFF
TRBD2,TRBJ2-5,TRBV15,CATSRELAGGGFQETQYF
.,TRBJ2-1,TRBV4-1,CASSQDTQGMNNEQFF
.,TRBJ2-5,TRBV15,CATSREDSNFQETQYF
TRBD2,TRBJ2-1,TRBV18,CASSQTTSGGSNEQFF
.,TRBJ1-1,TRBV7-6,CASSLGVTKNTEAFF
.,TRBJ1-2,TRBV19,CASKGGLTGPYGYTF
.,TRBJ2-3,TRBV11-2,CASSSPREGTDTQYF
.,TRBJ1-5,TRBV10-3,CAIRADTSNQPQHF
.,TRBJ2-1,TRBV5-1,CASSQTPTNEQFF
.,TRBJ1-1,TRBV10-3,CAISERGHKNTEAFF
TRBD2,TRBJ2-3,TRBV12-5,CASGTPWTSGRTDTQYF
.,TRBJ2-2,TRBV6-2/TRBV6-3,CASESGTANTGELFF
.,TRBJ1-6,TRBV4-1,CASSSGPLMDSPLHF
.,TRBJ2-3,TRBV7-9,CASSLDQTSSIRLYF
.,TRBJ1-1,TRBV27,CASWRTGTEAFF
.,TRBJ1-5,TRBV3-1,CASSHGLGARGQPQHF
.,TRBJ1-5,TRBV20-1,CSAGRTDQPQHF
TRBD2,TRBJ2-3,TRBV2,CASSEQPGLAADTQYF
.,TRBJ2-1,TRBV7-9,CASSVAGATYNEQFF
.,TRBJ1-1,TRBV24-1,CATSDFSSGGRAFF
.,TRBJ2-1,TRBV10-1,CASSTRDTTSREQFF
TRBD2,TRBJ2-1,TRBV10-3,CAIGSSSGLAIGEQFF